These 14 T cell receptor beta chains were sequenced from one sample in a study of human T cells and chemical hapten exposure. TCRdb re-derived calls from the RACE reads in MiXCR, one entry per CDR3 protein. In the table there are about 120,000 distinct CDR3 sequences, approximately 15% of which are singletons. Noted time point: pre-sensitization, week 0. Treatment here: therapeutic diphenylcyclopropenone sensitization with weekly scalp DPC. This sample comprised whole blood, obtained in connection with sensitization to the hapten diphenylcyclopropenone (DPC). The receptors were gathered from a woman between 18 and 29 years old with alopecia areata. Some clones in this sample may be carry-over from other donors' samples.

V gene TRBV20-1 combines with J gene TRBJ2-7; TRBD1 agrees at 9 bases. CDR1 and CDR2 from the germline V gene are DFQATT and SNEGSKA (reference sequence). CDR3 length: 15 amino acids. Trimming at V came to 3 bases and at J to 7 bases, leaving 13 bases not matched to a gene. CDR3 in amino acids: CSASHSWDRAGEQYF. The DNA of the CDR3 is TGCAGTGCTAGCCATTCTTGGGACAGGGCTGGTGAGCAGTACTTC.

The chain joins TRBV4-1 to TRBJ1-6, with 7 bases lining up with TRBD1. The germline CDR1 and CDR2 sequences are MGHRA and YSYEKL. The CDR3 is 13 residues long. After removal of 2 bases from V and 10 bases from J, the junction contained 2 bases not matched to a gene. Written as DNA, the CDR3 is TGCGCCAGCAGCCAAAACAGGGGATCACCCCTCCACTTT. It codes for CASSQNRGSPLHF.

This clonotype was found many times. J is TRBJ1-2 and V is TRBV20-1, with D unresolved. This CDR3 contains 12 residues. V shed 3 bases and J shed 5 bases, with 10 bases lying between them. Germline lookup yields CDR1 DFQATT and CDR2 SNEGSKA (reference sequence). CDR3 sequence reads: CSASGGGYGYTF. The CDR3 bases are TGCAGTGCTAGTGGCGGTGGGTATGGCTACACCTTC.

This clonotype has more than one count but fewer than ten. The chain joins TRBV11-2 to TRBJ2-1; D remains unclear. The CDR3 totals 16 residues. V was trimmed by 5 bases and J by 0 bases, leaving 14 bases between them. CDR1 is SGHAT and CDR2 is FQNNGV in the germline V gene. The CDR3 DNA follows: TGTGCCAGCAGCCCCAAGGTACAGTTCTCCTACAATGAGCAGTTCTTC. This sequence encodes CASSPKVQFSYNEQFF.

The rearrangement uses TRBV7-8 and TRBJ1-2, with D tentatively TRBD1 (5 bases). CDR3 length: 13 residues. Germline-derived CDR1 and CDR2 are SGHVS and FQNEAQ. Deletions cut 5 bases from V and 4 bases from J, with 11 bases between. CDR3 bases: TGTGCCAGCAGCCGCGGGGGATTCTATGGCTACACCTTC. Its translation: CASSRGGFYGYTF.

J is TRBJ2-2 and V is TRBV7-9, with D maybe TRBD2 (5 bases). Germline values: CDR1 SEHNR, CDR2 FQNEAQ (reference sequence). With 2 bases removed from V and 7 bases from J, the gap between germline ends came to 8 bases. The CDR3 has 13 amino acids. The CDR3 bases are TGTGCCAGCAGCTTATGGGAGAGCGGGGAGCTGTTTTTT. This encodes CASSLWESGELFF.

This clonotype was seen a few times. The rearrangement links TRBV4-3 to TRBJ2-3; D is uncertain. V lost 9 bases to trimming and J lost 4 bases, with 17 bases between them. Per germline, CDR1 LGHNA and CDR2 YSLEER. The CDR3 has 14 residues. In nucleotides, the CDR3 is TGCGCCAGTTCTGTAAGGGCTTGGGCAGATACGCAGTATTTT. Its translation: CASSVRAWADTQYF.

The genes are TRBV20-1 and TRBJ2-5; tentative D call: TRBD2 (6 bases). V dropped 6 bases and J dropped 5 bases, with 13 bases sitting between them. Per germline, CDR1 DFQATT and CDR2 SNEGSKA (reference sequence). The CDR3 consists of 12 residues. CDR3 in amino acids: CSASGSLETQYF. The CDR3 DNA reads TGCAGTGCCAGCGGGTCGTTGGAGACCCAGTACTTC.

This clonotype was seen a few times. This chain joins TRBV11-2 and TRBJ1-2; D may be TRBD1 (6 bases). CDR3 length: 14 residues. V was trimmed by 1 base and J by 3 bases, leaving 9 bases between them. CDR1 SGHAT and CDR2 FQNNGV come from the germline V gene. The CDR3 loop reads CASSLGTAYYGYTF. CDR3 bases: TGTGCCAGCAGCTTAGGGACAGCTTACTATGGCTACACCTTC.

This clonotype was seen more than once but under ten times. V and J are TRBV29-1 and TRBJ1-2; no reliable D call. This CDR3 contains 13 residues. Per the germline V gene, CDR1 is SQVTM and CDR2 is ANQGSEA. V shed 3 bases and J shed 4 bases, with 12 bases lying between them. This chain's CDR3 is CSVDNALTYGYTF. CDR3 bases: TGCAGCGTTGATAACGCTCTAACCTATGGCTACACCTTC.

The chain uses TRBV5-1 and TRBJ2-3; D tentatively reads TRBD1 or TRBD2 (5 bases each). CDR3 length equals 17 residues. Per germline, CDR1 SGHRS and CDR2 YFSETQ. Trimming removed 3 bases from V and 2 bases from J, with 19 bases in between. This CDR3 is CASSSVGTAGPTDTQYF. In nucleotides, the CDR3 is TGCGCCAGCAGCTCGGTCGGGACCGCCGGTCCCACAGATACGCAGTATTTT.

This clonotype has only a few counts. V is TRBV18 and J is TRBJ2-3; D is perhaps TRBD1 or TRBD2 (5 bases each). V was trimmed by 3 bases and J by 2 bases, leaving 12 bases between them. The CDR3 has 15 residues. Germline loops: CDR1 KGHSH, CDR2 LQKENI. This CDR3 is CASSPFQGDTDTQYF. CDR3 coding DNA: TGTGCCAGCTCACCTTTCCAGGGAGACACAGATACGCAGTATTTT.

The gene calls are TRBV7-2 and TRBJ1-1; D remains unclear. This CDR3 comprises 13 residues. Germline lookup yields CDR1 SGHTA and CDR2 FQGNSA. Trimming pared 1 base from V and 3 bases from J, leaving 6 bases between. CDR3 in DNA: TGTGCCAGCAGCTTAGTTATGGACACTGAAGCTTTCTTT. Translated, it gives CASSLVMDTEAFF. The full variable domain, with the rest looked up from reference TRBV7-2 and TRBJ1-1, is GAGVSQSPSNKVTEKGKDVELRCDPISGHTALYWYRQSLGQGLEFLIYFQGNSAPDKSGLPSDRFSAERTGGSVSTLTIQRTQQEDSAVYLCASSLVMDTEAFFGQGTRLTVV.

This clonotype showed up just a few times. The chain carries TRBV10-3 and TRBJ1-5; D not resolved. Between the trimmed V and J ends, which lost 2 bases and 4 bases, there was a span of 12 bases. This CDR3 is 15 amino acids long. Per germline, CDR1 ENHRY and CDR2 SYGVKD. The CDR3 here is CAISEGRGPNQPQHF. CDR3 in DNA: TGTGCCATCAGTGAGGGACGTGGGCCTAATCAGCCCCAGCATTTT.